This T cell receptor (beta chain) originates from a study of blood T cell repertoires in COVID-19 (dated by TCRdb to about 2020). Regarding the study in general: Samples covering the acute and convalescent phases of COVID-19 were provided by collaborators in the United States, Italy and Spain. The prospective study material was composed of cDNA or gDNA derived from T cells, B-cell-depleted T cells, or PBMCs. The dataset comprised deeply sampled blood TCRbeta repertoires from subjects exposed to, actively infected with, or recovered from COVID-19. A freely available public database, intended as a resource for researchers studying the immune response to SARS-CoV-2, is where the repertoires were released. Samples were obtained from the ongoing ImmuneRACE study (first 160 participants) and from some 1,300 subjects provided by 6 global collaborators. A de-identified subject ID, COVID-19 status, age in years and sex were almost always included in the sample metadata. Where available, HLA class I and class II types were obtained from metadata supplied by the sample provider rather than from assay-based typing. The study at large found these results: The quantity of clinical and demographic metadata differed by source and by participant and was supplied without curation.

In the prospective study, participants were about 18 to 100 years old, resided in approximately 22 geographic areas of the United States, and were enrolled through a virtual design. In the prospective study, participants were assigned to cohorts based on the clinical history participants reported in a screening survey and a study questionnaire. Recovered participants in ImmuneRACE Cohort 3 were defined as having two consecutive negative NP/OP PCR tests, clearance from a healthcare professional, or resolution of symptoms. In the prospective study, whole blood, serum and a nasopharyngeal or oropharyngeal swab were collected from each participant by mobile phlebotomists. Participants in the prospective study had the option to provide additional blood draws and questionnaires over an approximately 2-month period. Blood samples from the prospective study were shipped frozen or at room temperature prior to DNA extraction.

TCRbeta CDR3 regions were amplified from genomic DNA by means of the immunoSEQ Assay, a bias-controlled multiplex PCR. In the paper's pipeline: The number of nucleated cells in each sample was estimated from the amplification of reference gene primers within the assay. Sequence reads were collapsed and filtered to measure the absolute abundance of every unique TCRbeta CDR3 rearrangement. For each sample, productive Simpson clonality was calculated as the square root of Simpson's diversity index over productive rearrangements. TCRdb carries this immuneACCESS record with in-frame sequences only. Its versions omit some clonotypes, under half of them owing to an unresolved V gene in the studies checked, with the rest unexplained. That table is the source of V, J and clone size, and D and trimming were worked out from the DNA. A total of roughly 360,000 clones appear in this sample, 80% to 90% of them only once. About 1.5% of the sample rests with the top ten.

Turning to this clone: Its antigen has not been determined. Base qualities are not recorded, but no much larger clone differs from it by a single base.

The receptor was isolated from a young man who had recovered from COVID-19. Source material: PBMCs or T cells enriched from blood (not recorded which).

DNA sequence: TGTGCCAGCAGCGCCTTAGCGGGGCCAGGGTTCGAGCAGTACTTC. Its protein product is CASSALAGPGFEQYF. The chain is made from TRBV9 and TRBJ2-7, with 8 bases matching TRBD2. Via the germline V gene, CDR1 is SGDLS and CDR2 YYNGEE. Measured from the cysteine to the phenylalanine, the CDR3 is 15 residues long. The retained sequence is limited to the CDR3, 45 bases, with the frame set at the first base. Trimming takes 3 bases off V and 6 bases off J; junction bases not matched to a gene: 11.